Listed below are T cell receptor beta chains from one sample, sequenced in a study of T cell repertoires in cytomegalovirus infection. Using its own MiXCR run on the reads, TCRdb lists one record per CDR3 protein. The sample consists of some 500,000 distinct CDR3 sequences, 30% to 40% of them appearing once. No antigen is known for these receptors. The sequencing used cultured PBMCs, collected from culture after CMV antigen stimulation. The receptors were gathered from a human donor in good health (CMV status not recorded). Some clones in this sample may be carry-over from other donors' samples. CDR3s include the opening cysteine and the closing phenylalanine or tryptophan. Fields, in order: V gene, clone size, J gene, D gene, CDR3 DNA, CDR3 protein. The D gene is left open where the match is weak. The size field is filled for only some rows; it gives once, few, many or a size class.

>TRBV19|.|TRBJ2-6|.
TGTGCCAGTATAAGGTCGGGGAGAGCTGGGGCCAACGTCCTGACTTTC
CASIRSGRAGANVLTF
>TRBV7-8|.|TRBJ2-2|.
TGTGCCAGCAGCTATGCCGCGGGGAGATTCTATACCGGGGAGCTGTTTTTT
CASSYAAGRFYTGELFF
>TRBV12-5|few|TRBJ2-3|TRBD1
TGTGCTAGTGGTTCAGGGGACAGGATAAACACAGATACGCAGTATTTT
CASGSGDRINTDTQYF
>TRBV6-5|.|TRBJ1-1|.
TGTGCCAGCAGTGGGAGGGGGGCGGGTCAGACTGAAGCTTTCTTT
CASSGRGAGQTEAFF
>TRBV7-3|.|TRBJ2-2|.
TGTGCCAGCAGCTTTAGGAACACCAGGGAGCTGTTTTTT
CASSFRNTRELFF
>TRBV7-2|many|TRBJ2-1|TRBD2
TGTGCCAGCAGCCTTCCCTGGTCTAGCGGGAGTCGGAATGAGCAGTTCTTC
CASSLPWSSGSRNEQFF
>TRBV20-1|.|TRBJ2-1|TRBD1
TGCAGTGCTAGACCCTCAGGGGGCTACAATGAGCAGTTCTTC
CSARPSGGYNEQFF
>TRBV20-1|few|TRBJ2-1|.
TGCAGTAGACTAAGCGGCGATGAGCAGTTCTTC
CSRLSGDEQFF
>TRBV7-9|.|TRBJ1-1|.
TGTGCCAGCAGCTCTACCAGCGAGCAAGCTTTCTTT
CASSSTSEQAFF
>TRBV28|.|TRBJ1-2|.
TGTGCCAGCAGTTCCCCAAGACGGACCTCCTATGGCTACACCTTC
CASSSPRRTSYGYTF
>TRBV5-6|few|TRBJ2-1|TRBD2
TGTGCCAGCAGCCTTAGCGGGAAGTACAATGAGCAGTTCTTC
CASSLSGKYNEQFF
>TRBV20-1|.|TRBJ2-1|TRBD2
TGCAGTGCTAGAGAAGGACTAGCGGGGAACAATGAGCAGTTCTTC
CSAREGLAGNNEQFF
>TRBV24-1|few|TRBJ2-5|TRBD2
TGTGCCACCAGTGAGTCCCCGGGAGGACCAGAGACCCAGTACTTC
CATSESPGGPETQYF
>TRBV6-1|few|TRBJ2-3|.
TGTGCCAGCAAGCCAGGGGTGATCCTAGATACGCAGTATTTT
CASKPGVILDTQYF
>TRBV7-2|few|TRBJ2-3|.
TGTGCCAGCAGCTTAGTCGGGTCGGTCGGCACAGATACGCAGTATTTT
CASSLVGSVGTDTQYF
>TRBV12-3/TRBV12-4|few|TRBJ2-1|.
TGTGCCAGCAGCTCACGCTACAGGATAAACTCCTACAATGAGCAGTTCTTC
CASSSRYRINSYNEQFF
>TRBV7-2|many|TRBJ2-1|.
TGTGCCAGCAGCTTAGTGAGGGGGGGGAATGAGCAGTTCTTC
CASSLVRGGNEQFF
>TRBV7-2|few|TRBJ1-5|.
TGTGCCAGCAGCTTAGAAGGGTTTTATCAGCCCCAGCATTTT
CASSLEGFYQPQHF
>TRBV7-2|many|TRBJ1-2|TRBD1
TGTGCCAGCAGCTCCACAGGGGGCGAAGGCTACACCTTC
CASSSTGGEGYTF
>TRBV7-2|many|TRBJ1-1|TRBD1
TGTGCCAGCAGAAAACAGACAGGGGAAGCCTTCGCTTTCTTT
CASRKQTGEAFAFF
>TRBV11-3|many|TRBJ2-1|.
TGTGCCAGCAGCTTAAGGCCAGGGTCCGGCAATGAGCAGTTCTTC
CASSLRPGSGNEQFF
>TRBV6-8|.|TRBJ1-1|TRBD1
TGTGCCAGCAGTTCTCTACAGGGGATCAACACTGAAGCTTTCTTT
CASSSLQGINTEAFF
>TRBV12-3/TRBV12-4|.|TRBJ1-2|TRBD1
TGTGCCAGCTTTGGGACAGGGCTGGGATATGGCTACACCTTC
CASFGTGLGYGYTF
>TRBV29-1|.|TRBJ1-2|TRBD1
TGCAGCGCCGGAAAGAGACAGGGGCGAGGCTACACCTTC
CSAGKRQGRGYTF
>TRBV5-5|.|TRBJ2-3|TRBD2
TGTGCCAGCAGCTTGTGGGTAGCGGGACGAAGGGATACGCAGTATTTT
CASSLWVAGRRDTQYF
>TRBV28|many|TRBJ1-5|.
TGTGCCAGCAGTACCCAGACAGGTATCAATCAGCCCCAGCATTTT
CASSTQTGINQPQHF
>TRBV4-1|.|TRBJ1-4|.
TGCGCCAGCAGCCAAGATATAGGCCGCTCGCTTGAAAAACTGTTTTTT
CASSQDIGRSLEKLFF
>TRBV7-9|many|TRBJ1-6|.
TGTGCCAGCAGCCCCCCCAGCAGGAATTCACCCCTCCACTTT
CASSPPSRNSPLHF
>TRBV19|few|TRBJ1-2|.
TGTGCCAGTAGTCTTGCCACCGGGGTGGACTATGGCTACACCTTC
CASSLATGVDYGYTF
>TRBV7-9|.|TRBJ1-6|.
TGTGCCAGCAGCTTGACAGCAGCCAATTCACCCCTCCACTTT
CASSLTAANSPLHF
>TRBV20-1|.|TRBJ2-5|TRBD2
TGCAGTGCTAAGCAAATTAGCGGGAGGGCAGAGACCCAGTACTTC
CSAKQISGRAETQYF
>TRBV12-3/TRBV12-4|.|TRBJ2-7|.
TGTGCCAGCAGTTTAGTTGGTAGCGGTCTCTACGAGCAGTACTTC
CASSLVGSGLYEQYF
>TRBV7-2|few|TRBJ2-7|.
TGTGCCAGCAGCTCCGGTGGGTCCGAGCAGTACTTC
CASSSGGSEQYF
>TRBV7-9|few|TRBJ1-2|TRBD1
TGTGCCAGCAGCTTAAACACCGGGACAGGGTATGGCTACACCTTC
CASSLNTGTGYGYTF
>TRBV12-5|.|TRBJ1-2|.
TGTGCTAGTGGTTTCCCCGTTGGGGGGGCCTATGGCTACACCTTC
CASGFPVGGAYGYTF
>TRBV28|.|TRBJ1-1|.
TGTGCCAGCAGCCCGTCCGGGACGCTGCGTGAAGCTTTCTTT
CASSPSGTLREAFF
>TRBV7-2|many|TRBJ2-7|TRBD2
TGTGCCAGCAGCGGGGGACTAGCGGGAGGGTACGAGCAGTACTTC
CASSGGLAGGYEQYF
>TRBV4-1|.|TRBJ2-1|TRBD2
TGCGCCAGCAGCCCCCCCGGGGCCCTTACTAGCGGGGTACCTCGAGAGTTCTTC
CASSPPGALTSGVPREFF
>TRBV28|.|TRBJ2-2|.
TGTGCCAGCTGGCCCGACAGTTACACCGGGGAGCTGTTTTTT
CASWPDSYTGELFF
>TRBV12-3/TRBV12-4|few|TRBJ2-1|TRBD2
TGTGCCAGCAGCTTGCGGGTTCGGGACTATTACAATGAGCAGTTCTTC
CASSLRVRDYYNEQFF
>TRBV28|.|TRBJ1-1|.
TGTGCCAGCGATCAGGTCCCCAACACTGAAGCTTTCTTT
CASDQVPNTEAFF
>TRBV5-1|.|TRBJ2-1|TRBD1
TGCGCCAGCAGCGAGGGACAGCCAGGAATCTCCTACAATGAGCAGTTCTTC
CASSEGQPGISYNEQFF